This TCR beta chain was retrieved from a study of blood T cells in healthy people across ages. It was with a sample-barcoded 5' primer and a J-beta primer mix that a second PCR of about 6 to 12 cycles was run. TCRdb re-analysed the 5' RACE reads in MiXCR, keeping a single row per CDR3 protein. This sample carries roughly 730,000 distinct CDR3 sequences, 56% of them seen once, and the ten largest clones take roughly 24%. Trimming at V came to 3 bases and at J to 8 bases, leaving 3 bases not matched to a gene. CDR3 length equals 14 residues. In germline, CDR1 is ENHRY, CDR2 SYGVKD. The V call is TRBV10-3, the J call TRBJ1-4; 10 nucleotides align to TRBD1. The TCR was taken from a man in his forties in good health. Sequencing was carried out using blood. DNA for the CDR3: TGTGCCATCAGTGAACGGACAGGGGGAGAAAAACTGTTTTTT. Translating gives CAISERTGGEKLFF.